The 16 T cell receptor beta chains below were found in one sample sequenced in a study of CD8+ T cells in alopecia areata. Following extraction, RNA underwent reverse transcription to cDNA, which served as the sequencing template. Some clones are missing from TCRdb's copy, which holds only in-frame ones; the method was immunoSEQ multiplex PCR. There are 2,500 to 3,500 clones in the sample, none observed a single time. Sequencing used lesional skin. Receptor source: a C3H/HeJ mouse with alopecia areata. This strain's MHC haplotype is H2-k.

This clone turned up a few times. Gene and germline names: mouse. With the read ending 4 residues before the CDR3 end, the germline J gene is used to fill in that end. The chain joins TRBV31 to TRBJ1-4; D is perhaps TRBD1 (6 bases). V shed 0 bases and J shed 5 bases, with 7 bases lying between them. CDR1 GKSSPN and CDR2 SITVG come from the germline V gene. The CDR3 consists of 13 residues. The sequenced CDR3 bases are TGTGCCTGGAGTCTGGGACAAAACGAA. Amino acid sequence: CAWSLGQNE. The full CDR3 protein reads CAWSLGQNERLFF.

The table lists this clone with many counts. Gene and germline names: mouse. The read stops 4 residues short of the end of the CDR3; the missing end is completed from the germline J gene. This chain uses TRBV13-1 with TRBJ1-2; D unresolved. Germline CDR1 NSHNY, CDR2 SYGAGN. V gave up 0 bases and J gave up 4 bases, with 10 bases separating them. There are 14 residues in the CDR3. Incomplete CDR3 DNA: TGTGCCAGCAGTGATGCACAGTGGGGCTCC. It codes for CASSDAQWGS. The whole CDR3 protein is CASSDAQWGSDYTF.

This clone was seen ten or more times. Gene names and germline match the mouse. With the read ending 4 residues before the CDR3 end, the germline J gene is used to fill in that end. The rearrangement uses TRBV29 and TRBJ2-7; 10 nucleotides line up with TRBD1. Germline CDR1 MSHET, CDR2 SYDVDS. With 5 bases clipped from V and 3 bases from J, the junction kept 4 bases outside the gene matches. The CDR3 has 14 residues. The CDR3 reads CASSIRTGGYEQYF. The sequenced part of the CDR3 DNA is TGTGCTAGCAGTATCCGGACAGGGGGCTAT.

This clone was seen many times. Gene names and germline refer to mouse. The read terminates 4 residues ahead of where the CDR3 ends, so the germline J gene completes it. The chain joins TRBV5 to TRBJ2-1, with D unclear. Trimming cost V 2 bases and J 0 bases, with 8 bases left between them. CDR1 and CDR2 from the germline V gene are LGHNA and YNLKQL (reference sequence). CDR3 length: 15 amino acids. Partial CDR3 DNA: TGTGCCAGCAGCCAACCGACAAATAACTATGCT. The encoded protein is CASSQPTNNYA. The complete CDR3 reads CASSQPTNNYAEQFF.

This clone appeared many times. Gene names are the mouse ones. The read is 4 residues too short to cover the CDR3 end, so that end is filled in from the germline J gene. The chain is built from TRBV1 and TRBJ2-5, with 10 bases matching TRBD2. Germline V gene lookup returns CDR1 NSQYPW and CDR2 LRSPGD (reference sequence). The CDR3 loop spans 15 amino acids. This CDR3 is CTCSADRDWGDTQYF. Partial CDR3 DNA: TGCACCTGCAGTGCAGATCGGGACTGGGGAGAC.

This clone has ten or more counts. Mouse gene names apply. Read data end 4 residues before the CDR3 end; the end is taken from the germline J gene. J is TRBJ2-1 and V is TRBV19, with 11 bases matching TRBD2. V shed 5 bases, J shed 3 bases, and the junction held 4 bases outside the gene matches. Germline values: CDR1 FNHDT, CDR2 SITEND (reference sequence). CDR3 length equals 15 residues. The DNA read from the CDR3 is TGTGCCAGCAGGGACTGGGGGGCCTTCTATGCT. The encoded protein is CASRDWGAFYA. The whole CDR3 protein reads CASRDWGAFYAEQFF. Complete variable domain (other parts from reference TRBV19 and TRBJ2-1): GGIITQTPKFLIGQEGQKLTLKCQQNFNHDTMYWYRQDSGKGLRLIYYSITENDLQKGDLSEGYDASREKKSSFSLTVTSAQKNEMAVFLCASRDWGAFYAEQFFGPGTRLTVL.

Many counts were recorded for this clone. Each gene name is a mouse one. Incomplete CDR3 DNA: TGTGCCAGCAGTTCCGACTGGGGGGAT. Amino acid sequence: CASSSDWGD. The complete CDR3 sequence is CASSSDWGDEQYF. V is TRBV15 and J is TRBJ2-7; 10 bases agree with TRBD2. Coverage ceases 4 residues before the CDR3 finishes, and the germline J gene fills in the end. The CDR3 covers 13 residues. The germline V gene has CDR1 SGHND and CDR2 FRSKSL.

This clone showed up many times. Mouse names are used for the genes. The DNA ends 4 residues before the CDR3 does, and the rest of the CDR3 is filled in from the germline J gene. The gene calls are TRBV31 and TRBJ1-1; 11 bases are a match to TRBD1. The junction had 3 bases not matched to a gene; V was cut back by 5 bases and J by 4 bases. The germline CDR1 and CDR2 sequences are GKSSPN and SITVG. The CDR3 has 13 residues. This CDR3 reads CAWGDRGSTEVFF. Partial CDR3 DNA: TGTGCCTGGGGGGACAGGGGGAGCACA.

In this sample, this clone turned up a few times. Genes and germline come from the mouse. The read gets to within 4 residues of the CDR3 end, and the germline J gene fills in the rest. The chain has TRBV5 and TRBJ2-7, with a tentative D call TRBD1 (6 bases). The CDR3 sequence is 14 residues long. The germline V gene has CDR1 LGHNA and CDR2 YNLKQL (reference sequence). V was shortened by 3 bases and J by 0 bases, with 9 bases between the two germline ends. The CDR3: CASSHSDSSYEQYF. CDR3 bases read: TGTGCCAGCAGCCACTCGGACAGCTCCTAT.

This clone was recorded many times. Germline and genes: mouse. The CDR3 extends 4 residues past the end of the read, so its final part is completed from the germline J gene. The V and J genes are TRBV31 and TRBJ1-2; TRBD1 matches at 8 bases. V lost 2 bases and J lost 2; bases outside the gene matches: 4. Per germline, CDR1 GKSSPN and CDR2 SITVG. CDR3 length: 14 residues. The CDR3 sequence: CAWSETGANSDYTF. The sequenced part of the CDR3 DNA is TGTGCCTGGAGTGAGACAGGGGCCAACTCC.

In its sample, this clone was seen many times. The genes are named according to mouse. The CDR3 end lies 4 residues beyond the end of the read and is filled in from the germline J gene. This sequence joins TRBV31 and TRBJ2-7; D not certain. Germline values: CDR1 GKSSPN, CDR2 SITVG. Trimming pared 3 bases from V and 0 bases from J, leaving 9 bases between. This CDR3 spans 13 amino acids. The DNA read from the CDR3 is TGTGCCTGGAGCCCCGACACCTCCTAT. This encodes CAWSPDTSY. The full CDR3 protein is CAWSPDTSYEQYF. The whole variable domain, filled in from reference TRBV31 and TRBJ2-7, reads AQTIHQWPVAEIKAVGSPLSLGCTIKGKSSPNLYWYWQATGGTLQQLFYSITVGQVESVVQLNLSASRPKDDQFILSTEKLLLSHSGFYLCAWSPDTSYEQYFGPGTRLTVL.

Comments on this clone: TCRdb's protein does not match the DNA translation at residue 11; the protein provided is translated from the DNA. Mouse germline and gene names are used. The read comes to an end 3 residues before the CDR3 does, leaving the germline J gene to fill in the end. The chain joins TRBV5 to TRBJ1-6; D possibly corresponds to TRBD1 (6 bases). TRBJ1-6 is marked as an open reading frame, function uncertain. CDR1 and CDR2 (germline): LGHNA, YNLKQL (reference sequence). This CDR3 contains 14 residues. The CDR3 bases that were read are TGTGCCAGCAGCCCTCACTGGGGGGGCGCGCAC. Its protein is CASSPHWGGAH. The CDR3 reads in full as CASSPHWGGAHLYF.

In its sample, this clone was seen many times. Genes here carry mouse names. The sequenced fragment ends 4 residues before the CDR3 boundary, so the rest is inferred from the germline J gene. The gene calls are TRBV13-1 and TRBJ2-7, with D tentatively TRBD1 (6 bases). This CDR3 spans 15 amino acids. Per the germline V gene, CDR1 is NSHNY and CDR2 is SYGAGN. The germline V and J ends were trimmed by 0 bases and 0 bases, with 10 bases remaining between them. The CDR3 sequence is CASSDARGSSYEQYF. The part of the CDR3 DNA that was read is TGTGCCAGCAGTGATGCAAGGGGGAGCTCCTAT.

In its sample, this clone is medium-sized (0.01 to 0.1%). Mouse gene names apply. The read is 4 residues too short to cover the CDR3 end, so that end is filled in from the germline J gene. The same CDR3 is also encoded by other DNA sequences in this sample. The gene calls are TRBV17 and TRBJ2-1; 7 bases map to TRBD1. Germline V gene lookup returns CDR1 MNHDT and CDR2 YYDKIL. CDR3 length: 14 residues. The J segment lost 3 bases and the V segment lost 5 bases, leaving 4 bases of the junction unmatched. The CDR3 is CASSSTGSYAEQFF. The DNA read from the CDR3 is TGTGCTAGCAGTTCGACAGGGAGCTATGCT. Drawing the rest from reference TRBV17 and TRBJ2-1, the complete variable domain is DTTVKQNPRYKLARVGKPVNLICSQTMNHDTMYWYQKKPNQAPKLLLFYYDKILNREADTFEKFQSSRPNNSFCSLYIGSAGLEYSAMYLCASSSTGSYAEQFFGPGTRLTVL.

By sample share, this clone is medium-sized. At residue 12, TCRdb's protein disagrees with the DNA translation; the protein shown here derives from the DNA. Gene and germline names: mouse. The CDR3 extends 3 residues past the end of the read, so its final part is completed from the germline J gene. This chain joins TRBV1 and TRBJ1-6, with D perhaps matching TRBD1 (6 bases). TRBJ1-6 is treated as an ORF (open reading frame) with a function not yet certain. This CDR3 spans 15 amino acids. Trimming took off 6 bases at V and 6 bases at J, with 15 bases between the two ends. Germline values: CDR1 NSQYPW, CDR2 LRSPGD (reference sequence). Incomplete CDR3 DNA: TGCACCTGCAGGGCCCGGGGGGCGAGTAATTCGCCC. It translates to CTCRARGASNSP. The full CDR3 is CTCRARGASNSPLYF.

The table lists this clone with many counts. Gene names denote mouse genes. The read ends 4 residues before the CDR3 terminus; that terminus is restored from the germline J gene. The chain couples TRBV31 to TRBJ2-5; D not resolved. Trimming pared 1 base from V and 1 base from J, leaving 6 bases between. The CDR3 consists of 13 residues. The germline gives CDR1 GKSSPN, CDR2 SITVG. The CDR3 loop is CAWSPQDQDTQYF. The part of the CDR3 DNA that was read is TGTGCCTGGAGTCCCCAGGACCAAGAC.